A selection of T cell receptor beta chains follows, all from one sample in a study of cytomegalovirus exposure and HLA in healthy donors. This table comes from immunoSEQ multiplex PCR, and its TCRdb copy is limited to in-frame clones, with some not included. The repertoire holds 200,000 to 250,000 clones, with approximately 88% as singletons. Sequences were obtained from PBMCs. These receptors all come from a boy between 2 and 10 years old in good health and CMV-seronegative. CDR3s leave out the opening cysteine and the closing phenylalanine or tryptophan. The order of the fields is clone size, V gene, J gene, CDR3 protein. The size of a clone is reported for some rows only, either as once, few or many, or as a class for expanded clones.

abundance: .; v_gene: TRBV27; j_gene: TRBJ2-2; CDR3aa: ASSLEVNTGELF
abundance: few; v_gene: TRBV9; j_gene: TRBJ2-1; CDR3aa: ASGRGGKSYNEQF
abundance: .; v_gene: TRBV6-6; j_gene: TRBJ2-5; CDR3aa: ASRGPGGVQETQY
abundance: .; v_gene: TRBV11-2; j_gene: TRBJ1-1; CDR3aa: ASSLMGGAHMNTEAF
abundance: .; v_gene: TRBV9; j_gene: TRBJ2-7; CDR3aa: ASSASAGTSSEQY
abundance: few; v_gene: TRBV18; j_gene: TRBJ1-1; CDR3aa: ASSRDRVLVRNTEAF
abundance: .; v_gene: TRBV7-8; j_gene: TRBJ2-7; CDR3aa: ASSLGGRVHEQY
abundance: once; v_gene: TRBV30; j_gene: TRBJ1-5; CDR3aa: AWSADRDQPQH
abundance: .; v_gene: TRBV9; j_gene: TRBJ1-1; CDR3aa: ASSAGTVMNTEAF
abundance: .; v_gene: TRBV10-3; j_gene: TRBJ1-3; CDR3aa: AISESYRNSGNTIY
abundance: .; v_gene: TRBV7-2; j_gene: TRBJ1-5; CDR3aa: ASSFVDRANQPQH
abundance: .; v_gene: TRBV27; j_gene: TRBJ1-1; CDR3aa: ASSLRGQGAMGTEAF
abundance: .; v_gene: TRBV30; j_gene: TRBJ2-1; CDR3aa: AWQTGEEQF
abundance: .; v_gene: TRBV4-1; j_gene: TRBJ1-1; CDR3aa: ASSQDRDSPNTEAF
abundance: .; v_gene: TRBV4-1; j_gene: TRBJ2-4; CDR3aa: ASISGDFLLAKNIQY
abundance: .; v_gene: TRBV5-6; j_gene: .; CDR3aa: ASSQQVSYEQY
abundance: .; v_gene: TRBV2; j_gene: TRBJ2-5; CDR3aa: ASSNPGLGTQY
abundance: .; v_gene: TRBV15; j_gene: .; CDR3aa: ATSRSRPTVIYEQY
abundance: .; v_gene: TRBV6-5; j_gene: TRBJ1-4; CDR3aa: ASSGNRGQLGKLF
abundance: .; v_gene: TRBV30; j_gene: TRBJ1-2; CDR3aa: AWGWGEYGYT
abundance: .; v_gene: TRBV19; j_gene: TRBJ2-2; CDR3aa: ASSYALLNTGELF
abundance: .; v_gene: TRBV10-3; j_gene: TRBJ1-5; CDR3aa: AIRSGNSNQPQH
abundance: .; v_gene: TRBV5-6; j_gene: TRBJ2-5; CDR3aa: ASSPGQGKTQY
abundance: .; v_gene: TRBV29-1; j_gene: TRBJ2-3; CDR3aa: SVDREGDTQY
abundance: .; v_gene: TRBV7-9; j_gene: TRBJ1-1; CDR3aa: AGRGGGTLNTEAF
abundance: few; v_gene: TRBV2; j_gene: TRBJ2-7; CDR3aa: ASEERGARDEQY
abundance: .; v_gene: TRBV7-9; j_gene: TRBJ2-1; CDR3aa: SSSLGLAGGPSSYNEQF
abundance: .; v_gene: TRBV6-5; j_gene: TRBJ2-7; CDR3aa: ASSSLAVRTYEQY
abundance: .; v_gene: TRBV19; j_gene: TRBJ2-3; CDR3aa: ASSGWDRGTDTQY
abundance: .; v_gene: TRBV27; j_gene: TRBJ2-1; CDR3aa: ASSALAEGPSYNEQF
abundance: .; v_gene: TRBV11-2; j_gene: TRBJ1-1; CDR3aa: ASSKTNLNTEAF